The clone carrying this T cell receptor (beta chain) was counted only a few times. What it recognizes is unknown. This sample was included in a study of T cells in Graves' hyperthyroidism and ophthalmopathy. Broader study findings: Before onset, by a median of approximately 5.9 months, the model predicted ophthalmopathy. Peripheral blood also featured most of the thyroid clonotypes expanded above 0.001.

Trimming pared 1 base from V and 6 bases from J, leaving 15 bases between. CDR3 length equals 15 residues. RNA transcripts served as the template for amplifying TCR beta CDR3 regions. The TCR CDR3 first-round RT-PCR relied on the HTBI primer set. MiXCR, applied by TCRdb to the multiplex PCR reads, yields one record per CDR3 protein. The data show approximately 610,000 distinct CDR3 sequences, roughly 14% seen once. Clinicians diagnosed patients from clinical symptoms, serum thyroxine and TRAb, thyroid ultrasound and orbital computed tomography. Fresh 10 ml peripheral blood yielded PBMCs. This clonotype was sampled from a woman in her forties with Graves' ophthalmopathy. The chain joins TRBV12-3 or TRBV12-4 to TRBJ1-2, with D maybe TRBD1 (6 bases). Source material: blood. This chain's CDR3 is CASSLGGTRSNGYTF. In DNA form, the CDR3 reads TGTGCCAGCAGTTTAGGCGGGACAAGGTCGAATGGCTACACCTTC.